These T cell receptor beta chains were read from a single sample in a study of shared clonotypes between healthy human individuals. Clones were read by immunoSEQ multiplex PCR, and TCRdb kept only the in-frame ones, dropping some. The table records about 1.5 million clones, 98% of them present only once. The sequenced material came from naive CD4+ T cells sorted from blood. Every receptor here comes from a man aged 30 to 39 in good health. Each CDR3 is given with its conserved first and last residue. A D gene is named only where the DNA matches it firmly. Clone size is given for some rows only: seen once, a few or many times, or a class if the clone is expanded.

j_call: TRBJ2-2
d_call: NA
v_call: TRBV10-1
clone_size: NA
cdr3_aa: CASSDSDTGELFF
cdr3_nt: TGCGCCAGCAGCGACAGCGACACCGGGGAGCTGTTTTTT

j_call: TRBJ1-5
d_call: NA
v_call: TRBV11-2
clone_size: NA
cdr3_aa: CASSRRAPTDQPQHF
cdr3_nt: TGTGCCAGCAGCCGACGGGCACCAACGGATCAGCCCCAGCATTTT

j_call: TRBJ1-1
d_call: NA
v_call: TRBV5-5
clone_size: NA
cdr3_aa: CASSPLRIQGNTEAFF
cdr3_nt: TGTGCCAGCAGCCCGCTACGAATACAGGGGAACACTGAAGCTTTCTTT

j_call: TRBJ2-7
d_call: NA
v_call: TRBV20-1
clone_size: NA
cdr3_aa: CSAPSPSEQYF
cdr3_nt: TGCAGTGCCCCGTCCCCTAGCGAGCAGTACTTC

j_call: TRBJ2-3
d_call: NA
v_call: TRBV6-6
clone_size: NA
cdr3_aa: CASSPFADTQYF
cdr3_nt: TGTGCCAGCAGCCCTTTCGCAGATACGCAGTATTTT

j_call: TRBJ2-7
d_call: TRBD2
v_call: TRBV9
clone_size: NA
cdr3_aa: CASSVGGSSYEQYF
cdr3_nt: TGTGCCAGCAGCGTCGGCGGGAGTTCCTACGAGCAGTACTTC

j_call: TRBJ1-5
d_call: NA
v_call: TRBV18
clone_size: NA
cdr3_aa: CASSPRGQTRSNQPQHF
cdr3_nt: TGTGCCAGCTCACCCCGTGGACAGACCAGAAGCAATCAGCCCCAGCATTTT

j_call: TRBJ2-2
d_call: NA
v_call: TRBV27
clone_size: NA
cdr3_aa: CASTNSAAGELFF
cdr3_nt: TGTGCCAGCACCAATAGTGCTGCCGGGGAGCTGTTTTTT

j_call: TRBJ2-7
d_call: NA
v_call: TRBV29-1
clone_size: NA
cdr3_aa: CSVVDYEQYF
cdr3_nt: TGCAGCGTTGTTGATTACGAGCAGTACTTC

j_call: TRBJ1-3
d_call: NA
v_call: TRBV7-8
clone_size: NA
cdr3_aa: CASSLTGTGNTIYF
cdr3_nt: TGTGCCAGCAGCTTAACAGGGACTGGAAACACCATATATTTT

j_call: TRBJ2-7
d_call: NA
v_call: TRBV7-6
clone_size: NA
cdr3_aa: CASSLAGRDREQYF
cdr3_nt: TGTGCCAGCAGCTTAGCCGGCAGGGACCGCGAGCAGTACTTC

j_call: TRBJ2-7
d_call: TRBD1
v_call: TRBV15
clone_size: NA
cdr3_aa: CATSRVTGPHEQYF
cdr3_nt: TGTGCCACCAGCAGAGTGACAGGGCCCCACGAGCAGTACTTC

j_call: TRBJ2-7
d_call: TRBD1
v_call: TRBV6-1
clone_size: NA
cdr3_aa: CASSEAAYRGSYEQYF
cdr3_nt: TGTGCCAGCAGTGAAGCAGCTTACAGGGGCTCCTACGAGCAGTACTTC

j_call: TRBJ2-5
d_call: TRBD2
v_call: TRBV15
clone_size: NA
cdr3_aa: CATSRAGREEETQYF
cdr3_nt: TGTGCCACCAGCAGAGCGGGGAGGGAAGAAGAGACCCAGTACTTC

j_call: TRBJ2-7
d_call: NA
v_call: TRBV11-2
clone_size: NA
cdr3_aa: CASSRGSLFTEQYF
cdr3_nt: TGTGCCAGCAGCCGAGGGTCTCTGTTTACCGAGCAGTACTTC

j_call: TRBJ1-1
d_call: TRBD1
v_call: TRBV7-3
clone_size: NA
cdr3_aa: CASSLTDRGRPDTEAFF
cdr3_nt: TGTGCCAGCAGCTTAACTGACAGGGGGCGCCCGGACACTGAAGCTTTCTTT

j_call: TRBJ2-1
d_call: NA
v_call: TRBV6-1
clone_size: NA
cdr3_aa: CASSERPGPAFGNEQFF
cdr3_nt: TGTGCCAGCAGTGAACGCCCCGGACCTGCTTTTGGCAATGAGCAGTTCTTC

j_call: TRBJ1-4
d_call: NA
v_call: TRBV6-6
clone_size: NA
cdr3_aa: CASSYSGKGNEKLFF
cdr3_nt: TGTGCCAGCAGTTACTCTGGGAAGGGTAATGAAAAACTGTTTTTT

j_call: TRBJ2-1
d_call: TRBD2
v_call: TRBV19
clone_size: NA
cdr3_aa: CASSTSGRGYNEQFF
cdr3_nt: TGTGCCAGTAGTACTAGCGGGAGAGGGTACAATGAGCAGTTCTTC

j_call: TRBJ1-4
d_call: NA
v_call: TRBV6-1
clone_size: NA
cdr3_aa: CASSESRARNEKLFF
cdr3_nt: TGTGCCAGCAGTGAAAGTAGGGCGAGGAATGAAAAACTGTTTTTT

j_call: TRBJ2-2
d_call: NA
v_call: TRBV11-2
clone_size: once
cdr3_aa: CASSRGLRNTGELFF
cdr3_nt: TGTGCCAGCAGCCGTGGGCTCAGAAACACCGGGGAGCTGTTTTTT

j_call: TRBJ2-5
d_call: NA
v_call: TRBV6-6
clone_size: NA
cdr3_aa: CASSYAGVVAQYF
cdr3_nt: TGTGCCAGCAGTTACGCCGGGGTAGTCGCCCAGTACTTC

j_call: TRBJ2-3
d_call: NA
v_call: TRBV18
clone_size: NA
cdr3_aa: CASSPLGNTDTQYF
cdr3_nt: TGTGCCAGCTCACCGTTGGGGAACACAGATACGCAGTATTTT

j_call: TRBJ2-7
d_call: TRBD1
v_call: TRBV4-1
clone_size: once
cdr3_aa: CASKGQETSYEQYF
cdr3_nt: TGCGCCAGCAAGGGACAGGAGACCTCCTACGAGCAGTACTTC

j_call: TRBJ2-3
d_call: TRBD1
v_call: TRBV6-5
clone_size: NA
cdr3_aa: CASSYSMGQGQDTQYF
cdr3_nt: TGTGCCAGCAGTTACTCGATGGGACAGGGGCAAGATACGCAGTATTTT

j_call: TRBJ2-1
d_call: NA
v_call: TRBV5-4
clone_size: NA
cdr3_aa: CASSFQQGSYNEQFF
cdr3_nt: TGTGCCAGCAGCTTCCAACAAGGATCCTACAATGAGCAGTTCTTC

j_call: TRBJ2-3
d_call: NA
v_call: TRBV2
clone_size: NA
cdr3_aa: CASFPGRADTQYF
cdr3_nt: TGTGCCAGCTTCCCTGGCCGCGCAGATACGCAGTATTTT

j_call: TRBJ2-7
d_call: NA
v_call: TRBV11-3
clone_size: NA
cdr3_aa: CASSLAGHYEQYF
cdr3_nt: TGTGCCAGCAGCTTGGCAGGCCATTACGAGCAGTACTTC

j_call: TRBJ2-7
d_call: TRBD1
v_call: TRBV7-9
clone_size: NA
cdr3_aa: CASSLALRTGISYEQYF
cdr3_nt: TGTGCCAGCAGCTTAGCGCTAAGGACAGGCATATCCTACGAGCAGTACTTC

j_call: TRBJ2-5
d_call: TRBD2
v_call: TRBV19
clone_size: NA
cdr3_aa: CASSDLKRGLAGQETQYF
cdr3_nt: TGTGCCAGTAGTGACCTCAAACGCGGACTAGCGGGACAAGAGACCCAGTACTTC

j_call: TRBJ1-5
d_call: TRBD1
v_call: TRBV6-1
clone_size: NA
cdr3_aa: CASSDDRGQPQHF
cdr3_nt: TGTGCCAGCAGTGACGACAGGGGCCAGCCCCAGCATTTT

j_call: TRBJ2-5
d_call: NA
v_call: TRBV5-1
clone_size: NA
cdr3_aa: CASSFRGSQETQYF
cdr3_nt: TGCGCCAGCAGCTTCAGGGGCTCGCAAGAGACCCAGTACTTC

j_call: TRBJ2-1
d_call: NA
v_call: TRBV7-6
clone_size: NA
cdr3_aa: CASSLSASLDPNEQFF
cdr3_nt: TGTGCCAGCAGCTTATCGGCTAGTTTGGATCCCAATGAGCAGTTCTTC

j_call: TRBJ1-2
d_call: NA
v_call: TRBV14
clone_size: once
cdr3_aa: CASSPTDGYGYTF
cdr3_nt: TGTGCCAGCAGCCCGACCGACGGCTATGGCTACACCTTC

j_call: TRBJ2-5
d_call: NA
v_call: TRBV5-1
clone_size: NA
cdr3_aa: CASSLALGRTQETQYF
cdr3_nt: TGCGCCAGCAGCTTGGCCTTGGGACGAACCCAAGAGACCCAGTACTTC

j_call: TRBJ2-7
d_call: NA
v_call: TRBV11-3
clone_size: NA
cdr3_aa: CASSGPRAEYEQYF
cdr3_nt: TGTGCCAGCAGCGGACCCCGGGCCGAATACGAGCAGTACTTC

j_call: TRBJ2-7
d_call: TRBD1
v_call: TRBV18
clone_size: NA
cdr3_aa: CASSQGQSYEQYF
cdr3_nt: TGTGCCAGCTCACAGGGACAGTCCTACGAGCAGTACTTC

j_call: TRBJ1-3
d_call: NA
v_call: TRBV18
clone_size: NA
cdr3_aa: CASSPPTLTRISGNTIYF
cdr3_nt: TGTGCCAGCTCACCACCCACTTTAACACGTATCTCTGGAAACACCATATATTTT

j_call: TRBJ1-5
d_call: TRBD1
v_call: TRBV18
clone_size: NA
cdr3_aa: CASSPQGANQPQHF
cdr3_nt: TGTGCCAGCTCTCCACAGGGGGCGAATCAGCCCCAGCATTTT

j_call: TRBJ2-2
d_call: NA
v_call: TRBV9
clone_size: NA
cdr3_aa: CASSVYVGKDTGELFF
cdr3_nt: TGTGCCAGCAGCGTATATGTGGGAAAAGACACCGGGGAGCTGTTTTTT

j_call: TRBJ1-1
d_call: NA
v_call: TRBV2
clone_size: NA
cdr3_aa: CASILEGGTEAFF
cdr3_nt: TGTGCCAGCATTCTTGAGGGTGGCACTGAAGCTTTCTTT

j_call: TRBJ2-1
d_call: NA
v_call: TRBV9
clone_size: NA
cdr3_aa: CASSARQSYNEQFF
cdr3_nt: TGTGCCAGCAGCGCGCGACAGAGTTACAATGAGCAGTTCTTC

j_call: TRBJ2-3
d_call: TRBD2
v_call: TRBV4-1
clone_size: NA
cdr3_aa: CASSQTGTSGGTDTQYF
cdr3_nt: TGCGCCAGCAGCCAAACCGGGACTAGCGGAGGCACAGATACGCAGTATTTT

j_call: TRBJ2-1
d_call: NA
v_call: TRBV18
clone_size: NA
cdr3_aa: CASSLPGASGYNEQFF
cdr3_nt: TGTGCCAGCTCACTCCCGGGAGCCTCGGGCTACAATGAGCAGTTCTTC

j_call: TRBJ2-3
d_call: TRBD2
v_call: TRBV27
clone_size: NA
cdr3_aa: CASSLLGAGVINTQYF
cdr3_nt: TGTGCCAGCAGTTTATTAGGGGCGGGAGTTATTAATACGCAGTATTTT

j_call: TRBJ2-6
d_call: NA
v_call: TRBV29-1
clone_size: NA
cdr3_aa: CSVSSGANVLTF
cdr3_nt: TGCAGCGTTAGCTCTGGGGCCAACGTCCTGACTTTC

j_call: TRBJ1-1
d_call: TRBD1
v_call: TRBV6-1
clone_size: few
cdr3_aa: CASSGQGTDTEAFF
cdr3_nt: TGTGCCAGCAGTGGACAGGGGACCGATACTGAAGCTTTCTTT

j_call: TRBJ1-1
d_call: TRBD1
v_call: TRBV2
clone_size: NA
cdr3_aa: CASSHAGAKGAGEAFF
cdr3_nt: TGTGCCAGCAGTCACGCAGGTGCGAAGGGGGCGGGGGAAGCTTTCTTT

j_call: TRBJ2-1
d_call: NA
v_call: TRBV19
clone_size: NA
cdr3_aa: CASSRTYNEQFF
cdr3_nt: TGTGCCAGTAGTAGGACCTACAATGAGCAGTTCTTC

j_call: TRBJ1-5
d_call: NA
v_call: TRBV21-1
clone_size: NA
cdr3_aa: CASSKAMPGAGVGAQHF
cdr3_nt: TGTGCCAGCAGCAAAGCCATGCCAGGGGCGGGTGTTGGAGCCCAGCATTTT

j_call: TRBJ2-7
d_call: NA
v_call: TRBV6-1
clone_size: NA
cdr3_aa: CASRPGGGRGYEQYF
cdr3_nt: TGTGCCAGCAGGCCTGGGGGCGGCCGCGGCTACGAGCAGTACTTC

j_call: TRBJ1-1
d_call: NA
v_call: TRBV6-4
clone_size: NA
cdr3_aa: CASAKTGSNTEAFF
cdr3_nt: TGTGCCAGCGCGAAGACTGGTTCGAACACTGAAGCTTTCTTT

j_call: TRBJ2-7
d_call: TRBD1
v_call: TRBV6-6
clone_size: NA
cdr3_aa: CASRGGGQGNYEQYF
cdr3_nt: TGTGCCAGCAGGGGAGGGGGACAGGGAAATTACGAGCAGTACTTC

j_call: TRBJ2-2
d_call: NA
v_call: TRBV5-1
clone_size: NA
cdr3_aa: CASSGGGELFF
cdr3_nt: TGCGCCAGCAGCGGGGGAGGGGAGCTGTTTTTT

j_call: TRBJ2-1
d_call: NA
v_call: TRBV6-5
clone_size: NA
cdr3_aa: CASSYLGGEQFF
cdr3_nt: TGTGCCAGCAGTTACTTGGGGGGTGAGCAGTTCTTC